This T cell receptor beta chain originates from a study of T-cell reconstitution after alpha-beta-depleted transplantation in children. The study, taken as a whole, reports: Alpha-beta T cells about two months after transplant reportedly derived from several hundred expanded graft clones.

Many counts were recorded for this clonotype. Its matching antigen is unknown. Unique molecular identifiers were incorporated into the prepared TCRbeta library. TCRdb reprocessed the PCR reads via MiXCR and lists one record per CDR3 protein. The data show about 580,000 distinct CDR3 sequences, under 30% seen once. V lost 0 bases to trimming and J lost 5 bases; unmatched junction nucleotides: 7. Germline V lookup: CDR1 SGHDT, CDR2 YYEEEE. The CDR3 is 16 residues long. The J gene is TRBJ2-2, the V gene TRBV5-6, with 7 bases identical to TRBD1. This sequence was found in a boy in the first two years of life who had a stem cell transplant for acute myeloid leukemia, so the T cells may come from the graft donor. The sequences come from PBMCs, mostly from graft donor cells, collected 360 days after TCRalphabeta/CD19-depleted stem cell transplant. The chain's CDR3 is CASSLVDRSPTGELFF. The CDR3, as DNA: TGTGCCAGCAGCTTGGTGGACAGGTCCCCAACCGGGGAGCTGTTTTTT.